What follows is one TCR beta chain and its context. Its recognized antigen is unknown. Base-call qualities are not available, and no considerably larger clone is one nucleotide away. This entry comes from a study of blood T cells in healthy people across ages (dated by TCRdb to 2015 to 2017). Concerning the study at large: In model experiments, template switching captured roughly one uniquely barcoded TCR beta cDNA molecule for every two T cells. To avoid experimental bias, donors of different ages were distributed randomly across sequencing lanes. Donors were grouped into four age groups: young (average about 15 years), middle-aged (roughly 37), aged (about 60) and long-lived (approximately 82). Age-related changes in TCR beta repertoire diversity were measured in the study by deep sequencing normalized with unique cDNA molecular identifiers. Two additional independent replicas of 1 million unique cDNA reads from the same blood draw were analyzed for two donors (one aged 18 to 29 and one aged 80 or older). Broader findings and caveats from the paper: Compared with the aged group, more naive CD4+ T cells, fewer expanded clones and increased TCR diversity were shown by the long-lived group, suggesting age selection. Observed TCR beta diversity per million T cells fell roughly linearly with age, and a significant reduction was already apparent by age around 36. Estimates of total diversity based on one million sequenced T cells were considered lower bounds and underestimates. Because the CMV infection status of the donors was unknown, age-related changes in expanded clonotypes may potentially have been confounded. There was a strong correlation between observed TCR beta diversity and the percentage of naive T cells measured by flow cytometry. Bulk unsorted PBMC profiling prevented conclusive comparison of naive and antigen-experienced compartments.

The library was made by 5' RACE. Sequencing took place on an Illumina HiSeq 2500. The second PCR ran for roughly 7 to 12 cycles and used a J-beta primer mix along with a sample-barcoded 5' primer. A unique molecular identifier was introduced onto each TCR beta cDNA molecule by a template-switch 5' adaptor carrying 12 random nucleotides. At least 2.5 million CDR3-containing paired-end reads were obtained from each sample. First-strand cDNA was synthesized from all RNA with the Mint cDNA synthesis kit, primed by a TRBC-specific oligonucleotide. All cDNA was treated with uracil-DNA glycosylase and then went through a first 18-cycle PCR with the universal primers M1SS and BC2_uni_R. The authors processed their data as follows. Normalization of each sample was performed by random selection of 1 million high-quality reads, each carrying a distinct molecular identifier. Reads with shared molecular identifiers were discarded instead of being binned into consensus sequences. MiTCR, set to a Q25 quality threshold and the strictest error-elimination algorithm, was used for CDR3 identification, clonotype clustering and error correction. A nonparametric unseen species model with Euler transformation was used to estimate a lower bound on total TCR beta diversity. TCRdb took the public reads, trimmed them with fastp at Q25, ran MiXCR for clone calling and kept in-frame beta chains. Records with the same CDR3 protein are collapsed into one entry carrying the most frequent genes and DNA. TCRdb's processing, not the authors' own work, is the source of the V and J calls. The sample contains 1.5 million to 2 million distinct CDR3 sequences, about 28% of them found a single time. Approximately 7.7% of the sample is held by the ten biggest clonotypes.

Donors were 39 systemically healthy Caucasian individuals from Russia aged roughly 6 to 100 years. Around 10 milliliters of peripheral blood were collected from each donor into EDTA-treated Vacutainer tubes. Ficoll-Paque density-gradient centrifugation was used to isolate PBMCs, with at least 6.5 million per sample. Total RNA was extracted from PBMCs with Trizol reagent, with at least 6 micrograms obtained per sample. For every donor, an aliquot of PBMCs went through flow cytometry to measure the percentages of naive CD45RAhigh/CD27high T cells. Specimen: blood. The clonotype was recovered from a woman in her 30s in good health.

The sequenced DNA: TGTGCCAGCAGCCAATGGAACAGGGGCGGCTATGAGCAGTTCTTC. Translated, it reads CASSQWNRGGYEQFF. The chain couples TRBV14 to TRBJ2-1, and 7 junctional nucleotides match TRBD1. The germline V gene supplies CDR1 SGHDN and CDR2 FVKESK. Here V drops 2 bases and J drops 8 bases, and the junction holds 9 bases not matched to any gene. The CDR3 goes from the cysteine to the phenylalanine over 15 residues. The sequence is cut down to CDR3 DNA, 45 bases in frame from base 1. With the rest looked up from the reference TRBV14 and TRBJ2-1 genes rather than sequenced, the full variable domain is EAGVTQFPSHSVIEKGQTVTLRCDPISGHDNLYWYRRVMGKEIKFLLHFVKESKQDESGMPNNRFLAERTGGTYSTLKVQPAELEDSGVYFCASSQWNRGGYEQFFGPGTRLTVL.